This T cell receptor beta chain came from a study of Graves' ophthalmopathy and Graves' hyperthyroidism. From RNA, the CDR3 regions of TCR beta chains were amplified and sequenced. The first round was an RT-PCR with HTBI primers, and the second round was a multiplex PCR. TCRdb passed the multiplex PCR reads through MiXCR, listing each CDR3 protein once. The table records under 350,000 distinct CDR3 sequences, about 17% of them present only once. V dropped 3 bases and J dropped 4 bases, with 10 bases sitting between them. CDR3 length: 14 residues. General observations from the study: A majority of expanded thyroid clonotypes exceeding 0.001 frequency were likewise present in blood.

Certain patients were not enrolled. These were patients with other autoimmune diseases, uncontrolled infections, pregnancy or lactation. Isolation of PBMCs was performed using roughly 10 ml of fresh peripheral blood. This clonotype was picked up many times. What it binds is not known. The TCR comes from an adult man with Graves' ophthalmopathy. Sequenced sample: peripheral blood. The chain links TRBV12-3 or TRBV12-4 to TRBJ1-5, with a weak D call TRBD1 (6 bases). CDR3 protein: CASSFRGANQPQHF. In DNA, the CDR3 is TGTGCCAGCAGTTTTCGGGGGGCAAATCAGCCCCAGCATTTT.